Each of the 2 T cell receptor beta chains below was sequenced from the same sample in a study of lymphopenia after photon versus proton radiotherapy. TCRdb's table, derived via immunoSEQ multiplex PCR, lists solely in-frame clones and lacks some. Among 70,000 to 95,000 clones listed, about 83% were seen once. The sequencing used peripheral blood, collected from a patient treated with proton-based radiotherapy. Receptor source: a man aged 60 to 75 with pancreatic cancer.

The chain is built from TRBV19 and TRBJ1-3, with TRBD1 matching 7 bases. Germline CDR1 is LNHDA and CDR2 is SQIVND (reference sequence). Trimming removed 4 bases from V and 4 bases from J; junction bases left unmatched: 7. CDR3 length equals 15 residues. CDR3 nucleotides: TGTGCCAGTAGTAGTCCGACAGGGACCGGAAACACCATATATTTT. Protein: CASSSPTGTGNTIYF.

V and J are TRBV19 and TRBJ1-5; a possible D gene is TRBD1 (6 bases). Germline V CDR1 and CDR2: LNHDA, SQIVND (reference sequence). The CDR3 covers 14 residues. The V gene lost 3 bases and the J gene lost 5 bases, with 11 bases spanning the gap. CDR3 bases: TGTGCCAGTAGTATTATGGCAGGGGATCAGCCCCAGCATTTT. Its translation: CASSIMAGDQPQHF.